What follows are 25 T cell receptor beta chains derived from one specimen sequenced in a study of blood T cell repertoires in COVID-19. Libraries were prepared by immunoSEQ multiplex PCR; TCRdb keeps only in-frame clonotypes and omits some of them. The sample yields some 120,000 clones, around nine tenths seen once. The sequenced sample consisted of peripheral blood. These TCRs come from a human donor with active COVID-19. The donor label of this sample is uncertain.

The chain joins TRBV6-5 to TRBJ2-1; TRBD1 agrees at 9 bases. The germline V gene has CDR1 MNHEY and CDR2 SVGAGI. The CDR3 has 14 residues. J lost 2 bases, V lost 8 bases, and 4 bases had no gene match. CDR3 protein: CASYRDRAYNEQFF. The CDR3 DNA follows: TGTGCCAGCTACCGGGACAGGGCCTACAATGAGCAGTTCTTC.

This rearrangement joins TRBV27 to TRBJ2-5, with 12 bases aligning to TRBD1. The CDR3 has 18 amino acids. Germline V gene lookup returns CDR1 MNHEY and CDR2 SMNVEV (reference sequence). J gave up 4 bases and V 5 bases, and 14 bases lay outside the gene matches. CDR3 sequence: CASSPHRDRGRGRETQYF. CDR3 sequence (DNA): TGTGCCAGCAGTCCTCACCGGGACAGGGGGCGGGGGCGAGAGACCCAGTACTTC.

J is TRBJ2-1 and V is TRBV7-8; 7 nucleotides line up with TRBD2. The V segment lost 6 bases and the J segment 9 bases; nucleotides outside the gene matches: 11. In germline, CDR1 is SGHVS, CDR2 FQNEAQ. The CDR3 sequence is 14 residues long. The CDR3 DNA is TGTGCCAGCAGATCTAGCGGAGCAAGCGGTGAGCAGTTCTTC. This translates into CASRSSGASGEQFF.

The chain joins TRBV6-4 to TRBJ1-1, with TRBD1 as a possible D gene (6 bases). Between the trimmed V and J ends, which lost 2 bases and 7 bases, there was a span of 14 bases. The CDR3 has 14 residues. Germline lookup yields CDR1 MRHNA and CDR2 SNTAGT. CDR3 protein: CASSDTQGAREAFF. The CDR3 DNA reads TGTGCCAGCAGTGACACACAGGGCGCCCGTGAAGCTTTCTTT.

The chain joins TRBV3-1 (or the pseudogene TRBV3-2) to TRBJ2-3, with 16 bases lining up with TRBD2. Germline V gene sequence: CDR1 LGHDT, CDR2 YNNKEL (reference sequence). Trimming at V came to 3 bases and at J to 4 bases, leaving 13 bases not matched to a gene. The CDR3 is 20 residues long. The CDR3 DNA is TGTGCCAGCAGCCATCGGGGACTAGCGGGGGGGGCAACGGCCCCAGATACGCAGTATTTT. This translates into CASSHRGLAGGATAPDTQYF.

V gene TRBV2 combines with J gene TRBJ2-2; 11 nucleotides match TRBD1. CDR1 and CDR2 from the germline V gene are SNHLY and FYNNEI. V lost 6 bases and J lost 4; bases outside the gene matches: 4. The CDR3 sequence is 15 residues long. The CDR3 DNA reads TGTGCCAGCAGAATCGGACAGGGGGCCACCGGGGAGCTGTTTTTT. Encoded protein: CASRIGQGATGELFF.

J is TRBJ2-2 and V is TRBV4-1; 7 bases align to TRBD2. CDR3 length: 17 amino acids. The germline V gene has CDR1 MGHRA and CDR2 YSYEKL. V gave up 2 bases and J gave up 5 bases; unmatched junction bases: 11. For the CDR3, the DNA is TGCGCCAGCAGCCAATATGGCGGCGGGGGTTCTACCGGGGAGCTGTTTTTT. Protein product: CASSQYGGGGSTGELFF.

This clone has just one count. CDR3 protein: CASSDYAGLGYQETQYF. CDR3 in DNA: TGCGCCAGCAGTGACTATGCAGGACTGGGGTACCAAGAGACCCAGTACTTC. The chain is built from TRBV10-2 and TRBJ2-5; D is perhaps TRBD2 (5 bases). The CDR3 is 17 amino acids. Trimming took off 3 bases at V and 0 bases at J, with 17 bases between the two ends. CDR1 is WSHSY and CDR2 is SAAADI in the germline V gene.

The chain employs TRBV7-8 and TRBJ2-5; 7 nucleotides line up with TRBD1. Germline V lookup: CDR1 SGHVS, CDR2 FQNEAQ. The ends lost 8 bases at V and 3 bases at J; junction bases unmatched: 12. The CDR3 consists of 15 residues. The CDR3 loop is CASVKWDRLEETQYF. The CDR3 DNA sequence: TGTGCCAGCGTCAAATGGGACAGACTGGAAGAGACCCAGTACTTC.

This clone was picked up one time. The chain recombines TRBV9 with TRBJ2-5; the match to TRBD1 covers 8 bases. Germline V gene lookup returns CDR1 SGDLS and CDR2 YYNGEE. CDR3 size: 17 residues. Losses at the gene ends were 0 bases for V and 5 bases for J; bases not matched to a gene: 12. CDR3 sequence reads: CASSVAPQGARLETQYF. In DNA, the CDR3 is TGTGCCAGCAGCGTAGCACCCCAGGGGGCGCGGCTGGAGACCCAGTACTTC.

The genes are TRBV5-1 and TRBJ2-2; 10 nucleotides line up with TRBD2. The junction had 3 bases not matched to a gene; V was cut back by 0 bases and J by 4 bases. CDR3 length: 16 residues. In germline, CDR1 is SGHRS, CDR2 YFSETQ. The DNA for the CDR3 is TGCGCCAGCAGCTTGGAGCGGGGGGGCCTCACCGGGGAGCTGTTTTTT. Its translation is CASSLERGGLTGELFF.

As DNA, the CDR3 is TGTGCCAGCAGCCCAGGACAGCCTAATGAAAAACTGTTTTTT. Translation: CASSPGQPNEKLFF. This rearrangement joins TRBV9 to TRBJ1-4, with a possible D match to TRBD1 (6 bases). Germline CDR1 is SGDLS and CDR2 is YYNGEE. V gave up 4 bases and J gave up 3 bases, with 10 bases separating them. The CDR3 has 14 amino acids.

This clone has just one count. The gene calls are TRBV18 and TRBJ2-1; 8 bases line up with TRBD2. Unmatched junction bases numbered 8, after V lost 6 bases and J lost 1 base. Germline CDR1 KGHSH, CDR2 LQKENI. There are 16 residues in the CDR3. The CDR3 DNA sequence: TGTGCCAGCTCCAACCTGGCGGGGGGTTCCTACAATGAGCAGTTCTTC. It is translated as CASSNLAGGSYNEQFF.

The rearrangement uses TRBV7-2 and TRBJ2-5; D not certain. The CDR3 extends over 15 amino acids. Trimming took off 3 bases at V and 5 bases at J, with 16 bases between the two ends. From germline, CDR1 is SGHTA and CDR2 FQGNSA. CDR3 sequence (DNA): TGTGCCAGCAGCTTTGGTCCCCCCCTCGGGGAGACCCAGTACTTC. It translates to CASSFGPPLGETQYF.

The count of this clone is one. The V call is TRBV28, the J call TRBJ1-2; 9 bases map to TRBD1. Trimming took 6 bases from V and 4 from J; bases not matched to a gene: 12. Germline V gives CDR1 MDHEN, CDR2 SYDVKM. CDR3 length: 16 residues. CDR3 bases: TGTGCCAGCAGGAACCAACAGGGGGCGCTGAGCTATGGCTACACCTTC. Amino acid sequence: CASRNQQGALSYGYTF.

The rearrangement uses TRBV7-9 and TRBJ2-7; 8 bases map to TRBD2. The CDR3 covers 14 residues. J lost 0 bases, V lost 4 bases, and 2 bases had no gene match. Germline loops: CDR1 SEHNR, CDR2 FQNEAQ (reference sequence). This CDR3 is CASSSGGDSYEQYF. The CDR3 region has the DNA TGTGCCAGCAGCTCGGGGGGGGACTCCTACGAGCAGTACTTC.

The genes are TRBV5-1 and TRBJ2-5, with 13 nucleotides matching TRBD2. The germline V gene encodes CDR1 SGHRS and CDR2 YFSETQ. The ends lost 4 bases at V and 5 bases at J; junction bases unmatched: 11. The length of the CDR3 is 17 residues. The CDR3 loop reads CASSRTGTSGAGETQYF. The DNA for the CDR3 is TGCGCCAGCAGCCGAACCGGGACTAGCGGGGCGGGGGAGACCCAGTACTTC.

The rearrangement joins TRBV3-1 (or the pseudogene TRBV3-2) to TRBJ2-7; no firm D call. The CDR3 totals 12 residues. With 5 bases removed from V and 2 bases from J, the gap between germline ends came to 7 bases. Germline V gene data show CDR1 as LGHDT and CDR2 as YNNKEL (reference sequence). CDR3: CASSSLAYEQYF. The CDR3 DNA reads as TGTGCCAGCAGCTCACTGGCCTACGAGCAGTACTTC.

The V and J genes are TRBV6-6 and TRBJ1-4; 11 bases are a match to TRBD1. The CDR3 has 14 amino acids. The J segment lost 7 bases and the V segment lost 5 bases, leaving 3 bases of the junction unmatched. Germline loops: CDR1 MNHNY, CDR2 SVGAGI (reference sequence). The CDR3 sequence is CASSGGTGGEKLFF. The CDR3 nucleotides are TGTGCCAGCAGTGGGGGGACAGGGGGTGAAAAACTGTTTTTT.

The chain is built from TRBV20-1 and TRBJ2-1; 9 bases agree with TRBD1. Germline assignment: CDR1 DFQATT and CDR2 SNEGSKA (reference sequence). The CDR3 length is 14 residues. The trim removed 3 bases at V and 5 bases at J, leaving 5 bases unmatched. CDR3 sequence: CSASIGTGNNEQFF. In nucleotides, the CDR3 is TGCAGTGCTAGTATAGGGACAGGGAACAATGAGCAGTTCTTC.

The rearrangement joins TRBV19 to TRBJ1-2; the D gene is possibly TRBD1 (5 bases). V lost 3 bases and J lost 8, with 13 bases in between. Germline V gene lookup returns CDR1 LNHDA and CDR2 SQIVND (reference sequence). CDR3 length: 13 residues. CDR3 nucleotide sequence: TGTGCCAGTAGTATGGCAGGGTACGGAGGCTACACCTTC. It is translated as CASSMAGYGGYTF.

The CDR3 is CASSLDQYNSPLHF. The CDR3 region has the DNA TGCGCCAGCAGCTTGGACCAGTATAATTCACCCCTCCACTTT. The chain uses TRBV5-1 and TRBJ1-6, with D hard to call. V lost 0 bases and J 4 bases, leaving 5 bases between the germline ends. CDR1 is SGHRS and CDR2 is YFSETQ in the germline V gene. The CDR3 spans 14 residues. The whole variable domain, remainder taken from reference TRBV5-1 and TRBJ1-6, is KAGVTQTPRYLIKTRGQQVTLSCSPISGHRSVSWYQQTPGQGLQFLFEYFSETQRNKGNFPGRFSGRQFSNSRSEMNVSTLELGDSALYLCASSLDQYNSPLHFGNGTRLTVT.

V is TRBV2 and J is TRBJ2-4; D possibly corresponds to TRBD1 (6 bases). V was clipped by 5 bases and J by 4 bases, with 9 bases between them. Germline V gives CDR1 SNHLY, CDR2 FYNNEI. The CDR3 consists of 13 residues. CDR3 region: CASSWDTKNIQYF. The CDR3 DNA sequence: TGTGCCAGCAGTTGGGACACAAAAAACATTCAGTACTTC.

This clone has a handful of counts. The chain uses TRBV7-9 and TRBJ1-5, with D unclear. The germline gives CDR1 SEHNR, CDR2 FQNEAQ (reference sequence). This CDR3 is 13 amino acids long. V lost 5 bases to trimming and J lost 4 bases, with 9 bases between them. The CDR3 region has the DNA TGTGCCAGCAGCGCTCCGGGTAATCAGCCCCAGCATTTT. It translates to CASSAPGNQPQHF.

The chain uses TRBV30 and TRBJ2-7; 7 nucleotides line up with TRBD1. Germline CDR1 and CDR2: GTSNPN and SVGIG (reference sequence). J was trimmed by 5 bases and V by 5 bases; bases with no gene match: 9. This CDR3 has 13 residues. The CDR3 sequence: CAWGRTGADEQYF. The CDR3 DNA is TGTGCCTGGGGGCGGACAGGAGCGGACGAGCAGTACTTC.